Below are 29 T cell receptor beta chains sequenced from a single sample in a study of cytomegalovirus exposure and HLA in healthy donors (dated by TCRdb to the late 2010s). Libraries were prepared through the immunoSEQ multiplex PCR assay. A mixture of 60 forward primers for TCR Vbeta segments and 13 reverse primers for TCR Jbeta segments was used in the multiplex PCR. The clones in this table, taken by TCRdb from immuneACCESS, are in-frame only. Not every clone is retained; where verified, under half of the shortfall comes from an unresolved V gene, and the cause of the rest is unknown. This sample holds about 190,000 clones; around four fifths were observed only once. 2.6% of the sample goes to the ten largest clones. The sequenced sample was PBMCs. These receptors were obtained from a woman aged 45-60 years in good health and CMV-seropositive.

V usage is TRBV6-5 and J usage is TRBJ1-2, with D tentatively TRBD1 (6 bases). Germline CDR1 reads MNHEY; CDR2 reads SVGAGI. The CDR3 has 14 amino acids. The V and J ends lost 6 bases and 4 bases respectively, with 15 bases between them. CDR3 sequence (DNA): TGTGCCAGCAGAGAGACAGGTTCCTTCTATGGCTACACCTTC. Translating gives CASRETGSFYGYTF.

This clone was observed a single time. The rearrangement links TRBV4-1 to TRBJ2-6; no reliable D call. The CDR3 has 17 amino acids. The germline CDR1 and CDR2 sequences are MGHRA and YSYEKL. V lost 1 base and J lost 0, with 10 bases in between. The CDR3 here is CASSQGEHYSGANVLTF. DNA of the CDR3: TGCGCCAGCAGCCAAGGTGAACATTACTCTGGGGCCAACGTCCTGACTTTC.

The chain carries TRBV5-6 and TRBJ2-6; D possibly corresponds to TRBD2 (6 bases). The germline V and J ends were trimmed by 4 bases and 4 bases, with 21 bases remaining between them. This CDR3 region has 18 residues. CDR1 SGHDT and CDR2 YYEEEE come from the germline V gene. CDR3 loop: CASSKGGGGRLGANVLTF. The CDR3 DNA reads TGTGCCAGCAGCAAGGGCGGTGGAGGGCGGTTGGGGGCCAACGTCCTGACTTTC.

V is TRBV5-4 and J is TRBJ2-5; 14 positions agree with TRBD2. The CDR3 runs to 17 residues. The ends lost 0 bases at V and 5 bases at J; junction bases unmatched: 6. From germline, CDR1 is SGHNT and CDR2 YYREEE (reference sequence). CDR3 DNA sequence: TGTGCCAGCAGCTTGGGACTAGCGGGGGGGCTTTCGGAGACCCAGTACTTC. Protein product: CASSLGLAGGLSETQYF.

This rearrangement joins TRBV6-4 to TRBJ2-3, with 9 positions matching TRBD1. V shed 10 bases, J shed 1 base, and the junction held 6 bases outside the gene matches. The CDR3 loop spans 14 amino acids. The germline V gene has CDR1 MRHNA and CDR2 SNTAGT. The CDR3 coding sequence is TGTGCCATTGGGACAGGGCCTCGCACAGATACGCAGTATTTT. It codes for CAIGTGPRTDTQYF.

The V and J genes are TRBV28 and TRBJ1-5, with TRBD1 matching over 9 bases. V shed 5 bases and J 3 bases; nucleotides not matched to a gene: 2. In germline, CDR1 is MDHEN, CDR2 SYDVKM. The CDR3 contains 14 residues. The CDR3 here is CASSGTGFNQPQHF. The CDR3 DNA is TGTGCCAGCAGTGGGACAGGGTTCAATCAGCCCCAGCATTTT.

This chain uses TRBV6-1 with TRBJ1-4; D may be TRBD1 (5 bases). V dropped 2 bases and J dropped 8 bases, with 12 bases sitting between them. Germline-derived CDR1 and CDR2 are MNHNS and SASEGT. The CDR3 is 14 residues long. The CDR3 reads CASSESQGTEKLFF. The CDR3 nucleotides read TGTGCCAGCAGTGAATCGCAGGGAACCGAAAAACTGTTTTTT.

The chain employs TRBV7-9 and TRBJ2-3, with 10 bases fitting TRBD1. CDR3 length: 15 amino acids. With 6 bases clipped from V and 3 bases from J, the junction kept 6 bases outside the gene matches. CDR1 is SEHNR and CDR2 is FQNEAQ in the germline V gene (reference sequence). This CDR3 reads CASSWGQGRTDTQYF. The CDR3 bases are TGTGCCAGCAGTTGGGGACAGGGGAGGACAGATACGCAGTATTTT.

The chain links TRBV10-3 to TRBJ2-7; 8 bases are a match to TRBD1. J was trimmed by 4 bases and V by 6 bases; bases with no gene match: 8. Germline loops: CDR1 ENHRY, CDR2 SYGVKD. This CDR3 is 14 amino acids long. The CDR3 is CAIRGDRRQYEQYF. CDR3 coding DNA: TGTGCCATCAGGGGGGACAGGAGGCAGTACGAGCAGTACTTC.

The chain joins TRBV7-3 to TRBJ1-5; no reliable D call. Germline loops: CDR1 SGHTA, CDR2 FQGTGA. The CDR3 is 15 residues long. V lost 2 bases, J lost 6 bases, and 14 bases lay in between. The CDR3 bases are TGTGCCAGCAGCTTACGGGAAGAAGAGGCTCAGCCCCAGCATTTT. Encoded protein: CASSLREEEAQPQHF.

The chain combines TRBV30 with TRBJ2-3; tentative D call: TRBD1 (5 bases). Trimming left V 0 bases short and J 11 bases short, with 18 bases between. The CDR3 contains 14 residues. The germline gives CDR1 GTSNPN, CDR2 SVGIG (reference sequence). Written as DNA, the CDR3 is TGTGCCTGGAGTGTACCGGACACCCCTAAGGGGCAGTATTTT. It yields the protein CAWSVPDTPKGQYF.

The gene calls are TRBV11-2 and TRBJ2-7; 11 nucleotides line up with TRBD2. With V trimmed by 5 bases and J by 6 bases, 12 bases remained unmatched. The CDR3 is 16 residues long. Germline V lookup: CDR1 SGHAT, CDR2 FQNNGV. In nucleotides, the CDR3 is TGTGCCAGCAGCCCCCTCCACCTAGCGGGGGGTAGCGAGCAGTACTTC. Residues: CASSPLHLAGGSEQYF.

To note about this clone: Other DNA sequences of this sample code for an identical CDR3. This chain uses TRBV28 with TRBJ1-2, with TRBD1 matching over 11 bases. The J segment lost 6 bases and the V segment lost 5 bases, leaving 2 bases of the junction unmatched. Germline CDR1 and CDR2: MDHEN and SYDVKM. The CDR3 loop spans 13 amino acids. The CDR3 sequence: CASSRTGGNGYTF. CDR3 DNA: TGTGCCAGCAGTCGGACAGGGGGCAATGGCTACACCTTC.

V and J are TRBV5-6 and TRBJ1-3, with D possibly TRBD1 on 6 matching bases. The V gene's germline CDR1 is SGHDT and CDR2 YYEEEE. The CDR3 consists of 18 residues. Trimming removed 4 bases from V and 2 bases from J, with 22 bases in between. The CDR3 nucleotides are TGTGCCAGCAGCCGAAAGATGGGGCGGGGGGCTCCTGGAAACACCATATATTTT. Translating it yields CASSRKMGRGAPGNTIYF.

This chain links TRBV2 with TRBJ2-3, with 11 bases aligning to TRBD2. V gave up 4 bases and J gave up 5 bases; unmatched junction bases: 5. The CDR3 runs 15 residues. Germline CDR1 is SNHLY and CDR2 is FYNNEI. The CDR3 region is CASSGPSGGLDTQYF. The DNA of the CDR3 is TGTGCCAGCAGTGGCCCTAGCGGGGGGTTAGATACGCAGTATTTT.

The chain links TRBV6-5 to TRBJ1-5; D gene uncertain. CDR1 and CDR2 from the germline V gene are MNHEY and SVGAGI. The CDR3 runs 13 residues. The germline V and J ends were trimmed by 8 bases and 1 base, with 9 bases remaining between them. DNA of the CDR3: TGTGCCAGCGTGAGGCAGAGCAATCAGCCCCAGCATTTT. Translation gives CASVRQSNQPQHF.

The chain carries TRBV6-5 and TRBJ1-2; D remains unclear. The CDR3 is made up of 15 amino acids. The germline gives CDR1 MNHEY, CDR2 SVGAGI. V lost 2 bases and J 8 bases, leaving 18 bases between the germline ends. The CDR3 spells CASSYAGGRRTGYTF. CDR3 in DNA: TGTGCCAGCAGTTACGCGGGCGGTAGAAGAACGGGCTACACCTTC.

The rearrangement links TRBV4-3 to TRBJ1-4; D gene uncertain. The germline V and J ends were trimmed by 0 bases and 0 bases, with 8 bases remaining between them. Germline V gene data show CDR1 as LGHNA and CDR2 as YSLEER. The CDR3 loop spans 16 amino acids. CDR3 residues: CASSQDTGATNEKLFF. As DNA, the CDR3 is TGCGCCAGCAGCCAAGATACGGGTGCAACTAATGAAAAACTGTTTTTT.

The chain carries TRBV30 and TRBJ2-3; 7 nucleotides line up with TRBD1. The trim removed 2 bases at V and 0 bases at J, leaving 14 bases unmatched. Germline CDR1 reads GTSNPN; CDR2 reads SVGIG (reference sequence). This CDR3 is 18 amino acids long. The CDR3 region has the DNA TGTGCCTGGAGTTGGGCCCGTCGACAGGGCTCTAGCACAGATACGCAGTATTTT. Amino acid sequence: CAWSWARRQGSSTDTQYF.

This chain uses TRBV7-3 with TRBJ2-1; D perhaps matches TRBD2 (5 bases). There are 14 residues in the CDR3. The germline V and J ends were trimmed by 1 base and 4 bases, with 8 bases remaining between them. Germline V gene data show CDR1 as SGHTA and CDR2 as FQGTGA. The CDR3: CASSLMGGYNEQFF. The CDR3 DNA is TGTGCCAGCAGCTTAATGGGCGGGTACAATGAGCAGTTCTTC.

This clone was counted a single time. The rearrangement uses TRBV5-1 and TRBJ2-2, with 10 positions matching TRBD2. CDR1 and CDR2 (germline): SGHRS, YFSETQ. This CDR3 is 18 amino acids long. Trimming removed 2 bases from V and 0 bases from J; junction bases left unmatched: 7. The CDR3 is CASSFQILAGSNTGELFF. Here the CDR3 DNA reads TGCGCCAGCAGCTTTCAGATACTAGCGGGGTCGAACACCGGGGAGCTGTTTTTT.

This clone was seen only once. This chain uses TRBV28 with TRBJ2-7, with a tentative D call TRBD1 (5 bases). Per the germline V gene, CDR1 is MDHEN and CDR2 is SYDVKM. The CDR3 covers 13 residues. Trimming took 6 bases from V and 2 from J, leaving 11 bases between them. Here the CDR3 reads CASRITGAYEQYF. CDR3 nucleotide sequence: TGTGCCAGCAGAATAACAGGAGCCTACGAGCAGTACTTC.

The chain carries TRBV7-2 and TRBJ2-2, with 7 bases matching TRBD1. The germline gives CDR1 SGHTA, CDR2 FQGNSA. CDR3 length equals 14 residues. Germline trimming cut 5 bases from V and 5 bases from J; bases unmatched to any gene: 5. CDR3 loop: CASSVTGETGELFF. The CDR3 nucleotides are TGTGCCAGCAGCGTAACAGGGGAGACCGGGGAGCTGTTTTTT.

The genes are TRBV11-2 and TRBJ1-4, with 9 bases lining up with TRBD1. The CDR3 is 15 residues long. Germline V gene sequence: CDR1 SGHAT, CDR2 FQNNGV. Trimming removed 4 bases from V and 7 bases from J; junction bases left unmatched: 7. CDR3 sequence reads: CASSSIQGAFEKLFF. The CDR3 coding sequence is TGTGCCAGCAGCTCAATACAGGGGGCTTTTGAAAAACTGTTTTTT.

The V call is TRBV28, the J call TRBJ2-7, with D perhaps TRBD2 (6 bases). Trimming left V 6 bases short and J 5 bases short, with 17 bases between. The germline V gene has CDR1 MDHEN and CDR2 SYDVKM. The CDR3 spans 14 residues. CDR3 loop: CASSPAGGEHEQYF. CDR3 bases: TGTGCCAGCAGCCCCGCCGGAGGGGAACACGAGCAGTACTTC.

V gene TRBV4-2 combines with J gene TRBJ2-7, with 9 positions matching TRBD1. With 0 bases clipped from V and 7 bases from J, the junction kept 4 bases outside the gene matches. Per germline, CDR1 LGHNA and CDR2 YNFKEQ. This CDR3 is built from 14 residues. CDR3 sequence reads: CASSQEQGAREQYF. The CDR3 region has the DNA TGTGCCAGCAGCCAAGAACAGGGGGCCCGAGAGCAGTACTTC.

CDR3: CASSPTDRDHQPQHF. For the CDR3, the DNA is TGTGCCAGCAGCCCCACGGACAGAGACCATCAGCCCCAGCATTTT. V and J are TRBV28 and TRBJ1-5; weak D call: TRBD1 (6 bases). Trimming stripped 6 bases from V and 5 bases from J, with 17 bases between. The CDR3 loop spans 15 amino acids. Germline V CDR1 and CDR2: MDHEN, SYDVKM.

This chain uses TRBV6-4 with TRBJ1-5; D is unclear. In germline, CDR1 is MRHNA, CDR2 SNTAGT. V lost 6 bases to trimming and J lost 0 bases, with 9 bases between them. This CDR3 spans 14 amino acids. The CDR3 DNA reads TGTGCCAGCAGATACAGTTATAGCAATCAGCCCCAGCATTTT. Its protein product is CASRYSYSNQPQHF.

The chain recombines TRBV4-1 with TRBJ2-2; a possible D gene is TRBD1 (5 bases). Germline lookup yields CDR1 MGHRA and CDR2 YSYEKL. CDR3 length: 15 residues. Trimming shortened V by 3 bases and J by 6 bases, and 14 bases separated the two germline ends. In nucleotides, the CDR3 is TGCGCCAGCAGCCACCTAGGGGAAGGGGCCGGGGAGCTGTTTTTT. Amino acid sequence: CASSHLGEGAGELFF.